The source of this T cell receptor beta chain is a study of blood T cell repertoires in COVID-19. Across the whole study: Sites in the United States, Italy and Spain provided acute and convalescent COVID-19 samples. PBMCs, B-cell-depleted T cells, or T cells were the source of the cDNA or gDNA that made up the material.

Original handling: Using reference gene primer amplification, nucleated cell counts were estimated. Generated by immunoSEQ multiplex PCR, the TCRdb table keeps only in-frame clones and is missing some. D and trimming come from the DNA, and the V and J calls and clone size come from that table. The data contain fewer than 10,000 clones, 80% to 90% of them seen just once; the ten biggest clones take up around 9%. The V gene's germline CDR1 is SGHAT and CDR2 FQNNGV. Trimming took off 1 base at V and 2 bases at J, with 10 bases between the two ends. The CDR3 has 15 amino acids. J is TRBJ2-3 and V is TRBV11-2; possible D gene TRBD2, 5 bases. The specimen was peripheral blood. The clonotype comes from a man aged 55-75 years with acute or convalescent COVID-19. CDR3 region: CASSLVPGNTDTQYF. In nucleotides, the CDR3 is TGTGCCAGCAGCTTAGTGCCCGGGAACACAGATACGCAGTATTTT.